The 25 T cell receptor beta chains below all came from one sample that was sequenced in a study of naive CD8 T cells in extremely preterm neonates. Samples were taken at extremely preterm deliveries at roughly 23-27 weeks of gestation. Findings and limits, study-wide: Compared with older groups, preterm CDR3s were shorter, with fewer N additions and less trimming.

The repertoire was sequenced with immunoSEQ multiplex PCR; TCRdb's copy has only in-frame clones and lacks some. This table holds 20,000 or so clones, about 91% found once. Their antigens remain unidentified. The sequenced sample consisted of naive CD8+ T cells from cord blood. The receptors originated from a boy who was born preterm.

CDR3 nucleotides: TGTGCCAGTAGTATAGATCACTATGGCTACACCTTC. It yields the protein CASSIDHYGYTF. The V call is TRBV19, the J call TRBJ1-2; no clear D. CDR1 and CDR2 from the germline V gene are LNHDA and SQIVND (reference sequence). Trimming removed 0 bases from V and 3 bases from J, with 2 bases in between. This CDR3 has 12 residues.

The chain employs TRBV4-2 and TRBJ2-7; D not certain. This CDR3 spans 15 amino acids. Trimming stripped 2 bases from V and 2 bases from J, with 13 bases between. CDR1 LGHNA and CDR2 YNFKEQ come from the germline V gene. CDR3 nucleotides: TGTGCCAGCAGCCAATGGGTAATTGGCGCCTACGAGCAGTACTTC. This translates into CASSQWVIGAYEQYF.

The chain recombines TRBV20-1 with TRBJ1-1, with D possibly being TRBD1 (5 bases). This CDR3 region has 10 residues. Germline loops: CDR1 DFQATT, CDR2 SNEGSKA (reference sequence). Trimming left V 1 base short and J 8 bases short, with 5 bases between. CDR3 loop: CSARGGEAFF. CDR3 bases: TGCAGTGCTAGAGGGGGCGAAGCTTTCTTT.

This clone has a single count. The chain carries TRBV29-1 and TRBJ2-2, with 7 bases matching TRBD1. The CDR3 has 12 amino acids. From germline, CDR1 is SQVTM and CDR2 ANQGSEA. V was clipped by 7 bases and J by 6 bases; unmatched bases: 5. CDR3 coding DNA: TGCAGCGGTGTGCAGGGGGCCGGGGAGCTGTTTTTT. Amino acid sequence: CSGVQGAGELFF.

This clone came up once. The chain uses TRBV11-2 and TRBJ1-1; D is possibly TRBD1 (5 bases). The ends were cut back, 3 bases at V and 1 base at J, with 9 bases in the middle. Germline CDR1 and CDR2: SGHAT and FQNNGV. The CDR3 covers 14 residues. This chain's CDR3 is CASSFIGANTEAFF. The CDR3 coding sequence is TGTGCCAGCAGCTTTATAGGGGCGAACACTGAAGCTTTCTTT.

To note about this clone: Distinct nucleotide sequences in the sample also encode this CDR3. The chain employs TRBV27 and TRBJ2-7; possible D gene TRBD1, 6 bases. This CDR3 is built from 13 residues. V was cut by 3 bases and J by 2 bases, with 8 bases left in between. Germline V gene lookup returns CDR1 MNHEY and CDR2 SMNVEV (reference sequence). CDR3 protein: CASSLGDTYEQYF. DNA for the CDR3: TGTGCCAGCAGTTTGGGGGACACCTACGAGCAGTACTTC.

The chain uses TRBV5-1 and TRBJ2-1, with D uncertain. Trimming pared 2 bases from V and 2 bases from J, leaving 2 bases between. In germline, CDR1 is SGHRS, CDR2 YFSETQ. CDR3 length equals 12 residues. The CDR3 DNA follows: TGCGCCAGCAGCTTCACCTACAATGAGCAGTTCTTC. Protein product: CASSFTYNEQFF.

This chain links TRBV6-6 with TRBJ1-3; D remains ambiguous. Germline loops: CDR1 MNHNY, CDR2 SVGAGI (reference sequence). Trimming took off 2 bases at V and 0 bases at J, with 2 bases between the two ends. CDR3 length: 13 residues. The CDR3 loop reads CASSYSSGNTIYF. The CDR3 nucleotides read TGTGCCAGCAGTTACAGCTCTGGAAACACCATATATTTT.

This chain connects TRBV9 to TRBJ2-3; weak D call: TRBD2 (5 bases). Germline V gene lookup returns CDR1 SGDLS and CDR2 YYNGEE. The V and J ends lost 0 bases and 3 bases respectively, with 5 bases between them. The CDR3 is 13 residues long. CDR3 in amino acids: CASSVGTTDTQYF. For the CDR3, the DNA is TGTGCCAGCAGCGTAGGGACTACAGATACGCAGTATTTT.

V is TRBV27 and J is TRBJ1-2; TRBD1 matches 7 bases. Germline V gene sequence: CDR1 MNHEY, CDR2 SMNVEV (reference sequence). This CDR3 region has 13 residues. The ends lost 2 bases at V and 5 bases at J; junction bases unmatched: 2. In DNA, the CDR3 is TGTGCCAGCAGTTTACGGGACAGTTATGGCTACACCTTC. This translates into CASSLRDSYGYTF.

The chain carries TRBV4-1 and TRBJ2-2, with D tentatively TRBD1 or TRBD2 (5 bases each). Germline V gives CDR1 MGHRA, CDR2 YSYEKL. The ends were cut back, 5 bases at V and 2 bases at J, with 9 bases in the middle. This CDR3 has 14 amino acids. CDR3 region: CASSSRDNTGELFF. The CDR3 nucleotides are TGCGCCAGCAGCTCCCGGGACAACACCGGGGAGCTGTTTTTT.

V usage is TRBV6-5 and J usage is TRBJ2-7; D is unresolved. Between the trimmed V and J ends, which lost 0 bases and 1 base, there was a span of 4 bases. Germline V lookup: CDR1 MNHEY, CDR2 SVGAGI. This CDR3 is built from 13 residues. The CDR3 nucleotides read TGTGCCAGCAGTTACTCGATATCCTACGAGCAGTACTTC. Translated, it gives CASSYSISYEQYF.

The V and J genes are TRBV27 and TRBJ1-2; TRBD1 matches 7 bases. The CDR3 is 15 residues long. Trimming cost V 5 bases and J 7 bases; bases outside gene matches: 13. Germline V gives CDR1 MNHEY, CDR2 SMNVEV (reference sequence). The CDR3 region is CASSPLGGTVFGYTF. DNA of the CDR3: TGTGCCAGCAGTCCCCTTGGGGGGACAGTTTTTGGCTACACCTTC.

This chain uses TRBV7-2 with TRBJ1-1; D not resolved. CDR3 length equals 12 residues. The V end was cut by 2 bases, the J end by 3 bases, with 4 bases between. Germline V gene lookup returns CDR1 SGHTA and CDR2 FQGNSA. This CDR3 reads CASSLTDTEAFF. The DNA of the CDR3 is TGTGCCAGCAGCTTAACAGACACTGAAGCTTTCTTT.

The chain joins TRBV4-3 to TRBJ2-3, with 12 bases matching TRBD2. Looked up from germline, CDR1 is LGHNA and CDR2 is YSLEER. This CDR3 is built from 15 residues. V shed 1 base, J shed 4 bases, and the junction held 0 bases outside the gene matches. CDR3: CASSQGTSGADTQYF. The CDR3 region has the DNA TGCGCCAGCAGCCAAGGGACTAGCGGGGCAGATACGCAGTATTTT.

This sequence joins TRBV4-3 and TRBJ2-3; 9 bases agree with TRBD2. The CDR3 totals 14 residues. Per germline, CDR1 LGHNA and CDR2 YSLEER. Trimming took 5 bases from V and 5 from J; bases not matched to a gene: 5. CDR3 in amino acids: CASSGGGARDTQYF. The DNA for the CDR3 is TGCGCCAGCAGCGGCGGGGGGGCCCGAGATACGCAGTATTTT.

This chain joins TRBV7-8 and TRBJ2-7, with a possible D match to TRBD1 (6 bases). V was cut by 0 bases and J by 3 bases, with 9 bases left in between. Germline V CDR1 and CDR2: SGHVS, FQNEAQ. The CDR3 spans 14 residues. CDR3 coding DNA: TGTGCCAGCAGCTTAGCGGGGGCCTACTACGAGCAGTACTTC. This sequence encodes CASSLAGAYYEQYF. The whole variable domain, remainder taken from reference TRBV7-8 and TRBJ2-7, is GAGVSQSPRYKVAKRGQDVALRCDPISGHVSLFWYQQALGQGPEFLTYFQNEAQLDKSGLPSDRFFAERPEGSVSTLKIQRTQQEDSAVYLCASSLAGAYYEQYFGPGTRLTVT.

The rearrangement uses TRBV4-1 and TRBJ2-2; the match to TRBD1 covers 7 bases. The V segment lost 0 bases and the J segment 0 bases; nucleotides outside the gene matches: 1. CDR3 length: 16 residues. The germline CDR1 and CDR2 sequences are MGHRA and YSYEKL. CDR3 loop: CASSQEQGPNTGELFF. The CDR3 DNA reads TGCGCCAGCAGCCAAGAACAGGGGCCGAACACCGGGGAGCTGTTTTTT.

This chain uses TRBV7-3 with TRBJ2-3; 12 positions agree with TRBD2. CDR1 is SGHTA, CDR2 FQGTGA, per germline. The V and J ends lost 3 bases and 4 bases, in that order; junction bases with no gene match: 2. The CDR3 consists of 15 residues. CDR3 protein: CASSFLAGGPDTQYF. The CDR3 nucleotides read TGTGCCAGCAGCTTCCTAGCGGGGGGGCCAGATACGCAGTATTTT.

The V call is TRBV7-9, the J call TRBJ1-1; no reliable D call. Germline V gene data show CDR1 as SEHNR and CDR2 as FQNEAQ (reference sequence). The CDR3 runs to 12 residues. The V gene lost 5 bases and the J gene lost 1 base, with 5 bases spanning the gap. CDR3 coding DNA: TGTGCCAGCAGCCCACAGAACACTGAAGCTTTCTTT. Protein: CASSPQNTEAFF. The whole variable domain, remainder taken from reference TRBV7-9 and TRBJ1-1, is DTGVSQNPRHKITKRGQNVTFRCDPISEHNRLYWYRQTLGQGPEFLTYFQNEAQLEKSRLLSDRFSAERPKGSFSTLEIQRTEQGDSAMYLCASSPQNTEAFFGQGTRLTVV.

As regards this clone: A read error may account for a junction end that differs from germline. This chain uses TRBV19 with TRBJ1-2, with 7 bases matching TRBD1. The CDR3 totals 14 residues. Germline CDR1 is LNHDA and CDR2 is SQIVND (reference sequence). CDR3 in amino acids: CASSLDRAGYGYTF. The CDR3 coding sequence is TGTGCCAGTAGTCTAGACAGGGCCGGGTATGGCTACACCTTC. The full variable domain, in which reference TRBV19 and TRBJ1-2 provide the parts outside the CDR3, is DGGITQSPKYLFRKEGQNVTLSCEQNLNHDAMYWYRQDPGQGLRLIYYSQIVNDFQKGDIAEGYSVSREKKESFPLTVTSAQKNPTAFYLCASSLDRAGYGYTFGSGTRLTVV.

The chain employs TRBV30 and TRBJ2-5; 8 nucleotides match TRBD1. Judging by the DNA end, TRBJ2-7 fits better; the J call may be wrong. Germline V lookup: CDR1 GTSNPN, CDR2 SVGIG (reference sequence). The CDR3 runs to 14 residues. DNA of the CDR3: TGTGCCTGGAGTGTACCAGGACAGGGCTACGAGCAGTACTTC. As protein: CAWSVPGQGYEQYF.

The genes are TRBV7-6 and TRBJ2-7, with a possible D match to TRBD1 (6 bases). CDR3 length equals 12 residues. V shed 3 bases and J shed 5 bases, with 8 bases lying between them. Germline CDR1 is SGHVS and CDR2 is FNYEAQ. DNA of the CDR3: TGTGCCAGCAGCTTCGGGGACAACGAGCAGTACTTC. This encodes CASSFGDNEQYF.

DNA of the CDR3: TGCGCCAGCAGCCAGACTAGCGGGGGGGCCGGGGAGCTGTTTTTT. Its protein product is CASSQTSGGAGELFF. The chain has TRBV4-3 and TRBJ2-2; 14 bases fit TRBD2. V trimming: 3 bases; J trimming: 6 bases; junction bases outside the gene matches: 0. Germline V gene data show CDR1 as LGHNA and CDR2 as YSLEER. CDR3 length: 15 amino acids.

The CDR3 DNA reads TGCAGCGTTCAGGACGGGACAGCCTACGAGCAGTACTTC. It is translated as CSVQDGTAYEQYF. This chain links TRBV29-1 with TRBJ2-7, with 7 bases lining up with TRBD1. CDR3 size: 13 residues. Germline V gene sequence: CDR1 SQVTM, CDR2 ANQGSEA. V gave up 5 bases and J gave up 2 bases; unmatched junction bases: 6.